This is a list of T cell receptor beta chains from one sample in a study of cytomegalovirus exposure and HLA in healthy donors. Sequenced by immunoSEQ multiplex PCR; TCRdb stores in-frame clones only, minus some. Seen here are over 100,000 clones, around three quarters observed once, and the top ten hold 2.5% to 3.5%. The sequencing input was PBMCs. These receptor sequences come from a woman in her late teens or twenties in good health and CMV-seropositive. Each CDR3 is given with its conserved first and last residue. Fields, in order: D gene, J gene, V gene, clone size, CDR3 DNA, CDR3 protein. D genes are given only for firm matches. Size is stated for part of the rows, as once, few or many counts, or as a class when the clone is expanded.

TRBD1	TRBJ2-7	TRBV6-6	.	TGTGCCAGCAGTTACTCGAATGACAGGGCCGACGAGCAGTACTTC	CASSYSNDRADEQYF
.	TRBJ1-2	TRBV28	few	TGTGCCAGCAGTCTCAGGATTGGAGGCTACACCTTC	CASSLRIGGYTF
.	TRBJ2-7	TRBV27	.	TGTGCCAGCAGTAAGGGGTCGGTCTCCTACGAGCAGTACTTC	CASSKGSVSYEQYF
TRBD1	TRBJ1-5	TRBV6-7	.	TGTGCCAGCAGTTGGGACAGGGGAGGCAGAGGGGGCAATCAGCCCCAGCATTTT	CASSWDRGGRGGNQPQHF
.	TRBJ1-3	TRBV6-5	.	TGTGCCAGCAGTGCAGACAGGAGCTCTGGAAACACCATATATTTT	CASSADRSSGNTIYF
TRBD2	TRBJ2-1	TRBV4-2	.	TGTGCCAGCAGCCTACAGACACCGGGACTAGCGGGAGAAAATGAGCAGTTCTTC	CASSLQTPGLAGENEQFF
.	TRBJ2-3	TRBV5-1	.	TGCGCCAGCAGGGGCGCCCTTGTCGCAGATACGCAGTATTTT	CASRGALVADTQYF
TRBD1	TRBJ1-2	TRBV29-1	.	TGCAGCGTTGACGTGGGGACAGGGGTGAGCTACATCTTC	CSVDVGTGVSYIF
.	TRBJ2-5	TRBV7-2	.	TGTGCCAGCAGCTTAGCTGGAGGGATTGAGACCCAGTACTTC	CASSLAGGIETQYF
TRBD2	TRBJ2-1	TRBV7-9	.	TGTGCCAGCAGCTCCCGGCGGTCGGGAGGCGGTAGTGAGCAGTTCTTC	CASSSRRSGGGSEQFF
TRBD1	TRBJ1-1	TRBV28	.	TGTGCCAGCAGTTTAGGGAGCCAGGGGGTCCCTGAAGCTTTCTTT	CASSLGSQGVPEAFF
.	TRBJ2-7	TRBV29-1	.	TGCAGCGTGGTACGGCAGGGCGACCTTTACGAGCAGTACTTC	CSVVRQGDLYEQYF
TRBD1	TRBJ1-3	TRBV5-1	.	TGCGCCAGCAGCTTGGCCGGGGGACAGGGAGGTGGAAACACCATATATTTT	CASSLAGGQGGGNTIYF
.	TRBJ1-6	TRBV4-1	.	TGCGCCAGCAGCCACCACGGGAGTGAGGGCGCGGGTTCACCCCTCCACTTT	CASSHHGSEGAGSPLHF
TRBD1	TRBJ1-2	TRBV5-1	.	TGCGCCAGCAGCTCACCGGGACAGGGATATGGCTACACCTTC	CASSSPGQGYGYTF
.	TRBJ1-5	TRBV25-1	.	TGTGCCAGCAGTGATCGGGTTAGCAATCAGCCCCAGCATTTT	CASSDRVSNQPQHF
.	TRBJ1-6	TRBV7-8	.	TGTGCCAGCAGCGCTACAGGGCCGAGATCACCCCTCCACTTT	CASSATGPRSPLHF
.	TRBJ1-2	TRBV4-1	.	TGCGCCAGCAGCCAAGTGTGGCGGGGAATGGGGGGCTACACCTTC	CASSQVWRGMGGYTF
.	TRBJ1-1	TRBV5-8	.	TGTGCCAGCAGCTTGACTGGGGGAGGTTTCCCTGAAGCTTTCTTT	CASSLTGGGFPEAFF
TRBD1	TRBJ2-7	TRBV10-3	.	TGTGCCATCAGTGCTTCGGGACAGGGGACCTACGAGCAGTACTTC	CAISASGQGTYEQYF
.	TRBJ1-3	TRBV7-9	.	TGTTCCAGCAGACCTCCAGGACAGCGCTCTGGAAACACCATATATTTT	CSSRPPGQRSGNTIYF
.	TRBJ2-5	TRBV7-2	few	TGTGCCAGCAGCTACGGTAGCGAGACCCAGTACTTC	CASSYGSETQYF
.	TRBJ2-3	TRBV9	.	TGTGCCAGCAGGCCTAGCGGCACAGATACGCAGTATTTT	CASRPSGTDTQYF
.	TRBJ2-3	TRBV19	once	TGTGCCAGTAGCGAAACAGGGCCCCCCACAGATACGCAGTATTTT	CASSETGPPTDTQYF
.	TRBJ1-6	TRBV13	.	TGTGCCAGCAGCACTTATGGCAGCGGGAATTCACCCCTCCACTTT	CASSTYGSGNSPLHF
.	TRBJ1-3	TRBV30	few	TGTGCCTGGAGTGAACACACCGGAAACACCATATATTTT	CAWSEHTGNTIYF
.	TRBJ1-1	TRBV6-1	once	TGTGCCAGCCTCAAGAGGGGGTTGAACACTGAAGCTTTCTTT	CASLKRGLNTEAFF
TRBD1	TRBJ1-3	TRBV28	.	TGTGCCAGCAGTTTTGGGGACAGGGCTGGAAACACCATATATTTT	CASSFGDRAGNTIYF
.	TRBJ2-1	TRBV7-9	few	TGTGCCAGCAGCTTAAAGGTTGTGGCAGGACAGTTCTTC	CASSLKVVAGQFF
TRBD1	TRBJ2-7	TRBV5-4	.	TGTGCCAGCAGCCCCGGGACAGGGGGCGCCTACGAGCAGTACTTC	CASSPGTGGAYEQYF
.	TRBJ1-1	TRBV19	.	TGTGCCAGTAGTATCGCAGTGAACACTGAAGCTTTCTTT	CASSIAVNTEAFF
.	TRBJ2-2	TRBV7-6	.	TGTGCCAGCAGCTTGACTATTGGAGGGGAGCTGTTTTTT	CASSLTIGGELFF
TRBD1	TRBJ1-2	TRBV7-9	.	TGTGCCAGCACCCCGGGGGCGCGAGGGGGCATAATAGGAGGCTACACCTTC	CASTPGARGGIIGGYTF
.	TRBJ2-2	TRBV4-1	once	TGCGCCAGCAGCCCCCCCAAGGGGTGCACCGGGGAGCTGTTTTTT	CASSPPKGCTGELFF
TRBD1	TRBJ1-2	TRBV30	.	TGTGCCGGCGACAGGGAAGAAGGCTATGGCTACACCTTC	CAGDREEGYGYTF
TRBD1	TRBJ2-7	TRBV27	.	TGTGCCAGCAGTGCTAGGACAGGGGGAATCTACGAGCAGTACTTC	CASSARTGGIYEQYF